These 23 T cell receptor beta chains originate from one sample sequenced in a study of post-analysis software for immune sequencing data (dated by TCRdb to the mid-2010s). The protocol used for the library was PCR. Sequencer: Illumina HiSeq 2500. Unique molecular identifiers were incorporated into TCR beta cDNA libraries to reduce PCR and sequencing biases. TCRdb reran the public reads through fastp at Q25 and MiXCR, keeping productive beta chains. Every entry covers one CDR3 protein and lists the most common genes and DNA from its rows. The sample table holds around 180,000 distinct CDR3 sequences, of which approximately 30% were seen once. The leading ten clones occupy roughly 1.6% of the sample. Study-wide findings and limitations: Significantly higher frequencies in patients than in controls were found for a handful of TRBV segments, including TRBV5-6, TRBV5-1 and TRBV20-1.

Antigen specificity for these receptors is unknown. The sequencing sample was made of blood. The receptors were sampled from a girl aged 5-17 years with multiple sclerosis.

Ten or more counts support this clonotype. This chain links TRBV9 with TRBJ2-3; maybe TRBD2 (6 bases). V was pared by 2 bases and J by 0 bases, with 13 bases between. This CDR3 has 16 residues. The V gene's germline CDR1 is SGDLS and CDR2 YYNGEE. The CDR3, as DNA: TGTGCCAGCAGCGTGGATAGCGGAACTAGCACAGATACGCAGTATTTT. Its translation: CASSVDSGTSTDTQYF.

The V and J genes are TRBV7-8 and TRBJ1-1; tentatively, D is TRBD1 (5 bases). CDR3 length equals 13 residues. CDR1 and CDR2 (germline): SGHVS, FQNEAQ. V was pared by 6 bases and J by 7 bases, with 15 bases between. The DNA for the CDR3 is TGTGCCAGCAGTTTATCGGGGGGGATTGAAGCTTTCTTT. Encoded protein: CASSLSGGIEAFF.

This chain connects TRBV12-3 or TRBV12-4 to TRBJ1-3; no clear D. The length of the CDR3 is 14 residues. Trimming stripped 1 base from V and 3 bases from J, with 7 bases between. CDR3 bases: TGTGCCAGCAGTTTAGACGGTCTTGGAAACACCATATATTTT. Its protein is CASSLDGLGNTIYF.

As to this clonotype: A much larger clone differs by one base, so this may be a read error. The chain recombines TRBV13 with TRBJ2-1; no definite D call. The length of the CDR3 is 12 residues. CDR1 and CDR2 from the germline V gene are PRHDT and FYEKMQ (reference sequence). Trimming stripped 5 bases from V and 10 bases from J, with 12 bases between. The CDR3, as DNA: TGTGCCAGCAGCGCGGACCTTACGGAGCAGTTCTTC. It yields the protein CASSADLTEQFF. The whole variable domain, remainder taken from reference TRBV13 and TRBJ2-1, is AAGVIQSPRHLIKEKRETATLKCYPIPRHDTVYWYQQGPGQDPQFLISFYEKMQSDKGSIPDRFSAQQFSDYHSELNMSSLELGDSALYFCASSADLTEQFFGPGTRLTVL.

This clonotype was seen repeatedly, ten times or more. This sequence joins TRBV12-3 or TRBV12-4 and TRBJ1-2, with D possibly matching TRBD1 (5 bases). V dropped 5 bases and J dropped 5 bases, with 15 bases sitting between them. There are 14 residues in the CDR3. CDR3 coding DNA: TGTGCCAGCAGTCCAGGGCGGGATTTATATGGCTACACCTTC. It specifies CASSPGRDLYGYTF.

The gene calls are TRBV29-1 and TRBJ1-2; possibly TRBD1 for D (5 bases). Looked up from germline, CDR1 is SQVTM and CDR2 is ANQGSEA. CDR3 length equals 12 residues. With 5 bases removed from V and 4 bases from J, the gap between germline ends came to 11 bases. DNA of the CDR3: TGCAGCGTTCACACGGGGACCTATGGCTACACCTTC. Its translation is CSVHTGTYGYTF.

This clonotype has ten or more counts. The chain recombines TRBV12-3 or TRBV12-4 with TRBJ2-7; 9 positions agree with TRBD2. The V gene end was trimmed by 6 bases and the J gene end by 2 bases; junction bases not matched to a gene: 14. The CDR3 sequence is 17 residues long. CDR3 in DNA: TGTGCCAGCAGCGCTTTACATTCTAGCGGGAACCCCTACGAGCAGTACTTC. Amino acid sequence: CASSALHSSGNPYEQYF.

The chain is built from TRBV7-2 and TRBJ2-7, with 10 bases lining up with TRBD2. The trim removed 5 bases at V and 0 bases at J, leaving 10 bases unmatched. There are 17 residues in the CDR3. The germline CDR1 and CDR2 sequences are SGHTA and FQGNSA. CDR3 coding DNA: TGTGCCAGCAGCGAACTAGCGGGACTCGGCGGCTCCTACGAGCAGTACTTC. Residues: CASSELAGLGGSYEQYF.

To note about this clonotype: This may stem from a read error, because a much larger clone lies one nucleotide away. This chain connects TRBV6-2 or TRBV6-3 to TRBJ2-7; 7 bases align to TRBD1. CDR3 size: 17 residues. Germline lookup yields CDR1 MNHEY and CDR2 SVGEGT. After removal of 2 bases from V and 5 bases from J, the junction contained 15 bases not matched to a gene. The CDR3 sequence is CASSYGPPGGIYHEQYF. CDR3 nucleotide sequence: TGTGCCAGCAGTTACGGCCCCCCAGGGGGAATTTACCACGAGCAGTACTTC.

This clonotype was found many times. The chain couples TRBV9 to TRBJ2-3, with 10 bases aligning to TRBD2. V was clipped by 7 bases and J by 5 bases; unmatched bases: 7. The CDR3 has 14 residues. Germline values: CDR1 SGDLS, CDR2 YYNGEE. The CDR3 DNA reads TGTGCCAGCGCGCTAGCGGGAGAGGTAGATACGCAGTATTTT. It is translated as CASALAGEVDTQYF.

The V call is TRBV6-5, the J call TRBJ1-1, with a weak D call TRBD1 (6 bases). The CDR3 extends over 13 amino acids. Germline-derived CDR1 and CDR2 are MNHEY and SVGAGI. V was shortened by 7 bases and J by 0 bases, with 9 bases between the two germline ends. This CDR3 is CASTRDMNTEAFF. The CDR3 bases are TGTGCCAGCACCAGGGACATGAACACTGAAGCTTTCTTT.

This clonotype appeared many times. V is TRBV10-1 and J is TRBJ2-5, with 12 nucleotides matching TRBD2. The CDR3 covers 14 residues. CDR1 is WNHNN and CDR2 is SYGVQD in the germline V gene (reference sequence). Losses at the gene ends were 3 bases for V and 11 bases for J; bases not matched to a gene: 7. The CDR3 is CASSDPGLAGLQYF. The CDR3 DNA sequence: TGCGCCAGCAGTGACCCGGGACTAGCGGGTCTACAGTACTTC.

This clonotype is a singleton in its sample. A single base separates this from a much larger clone, so it may be a read error. V is TRBV10-3 and J is TRBJ2-1; 7 bases align to TRBD2. Trimming removed 10 bases from V and 5 bases from J; junction bases left unmatched: 17. The CDR3 is made up of 16 amino acids. CDR1 is ENHRY and CDR2 is SYGVKD in the germline V gene. This chain's CDR3 is CATEQLGTMGHNEQFF. CDR3 coding DNA: TGTGCCACCGAACAACTCGGGACTATGGGGCACAATGAGCAGTTCTTC.

This clonotype came up many times. The chain recombines TRBV7-8 with TRBJ2-7; 7 nucleotides agree with TRBD1. Germline CDR1 reads SGHVS; CDR2 reads FQNEAQ. The CDR3 has 15 residues. The trim removed 0 bases at V and 4 bases at J, leaving 6 bases unmatched. CDR3: CASSLAPGQSYEQYF. The DNA of the CDR3 is TGTGCCAGCAGCTTAGCCCCGGGACAGAGTTACGAGCAGTACTTC.

This clonotype was seen a few times. V is TRBV6-5 and J is TRBJ2-7, with 7 bases aligning to TRBD2. CDR3 size: 17 residues. CDR1 is MNHEY and CDR2 is SVGAGI in the germline V gene. V lost 0 bases and J lost 0; bases outside the gene matches: 8. The CDR3, as DNA: TGTGCCAGCAGTTACTCGAATCGAGCGGGATTCTCCTACGAGCAGTACTTC. Translating it yields CASSYSNRAGFSYEQYF.

The chain couples TRBV5-4 to TRBJ2-5; 9 nucleotides match TRBD1. Germline V gene lookup returns CDR1 SGHNT and CDR2 YYREEE (reference sequence). The CDR3 is made up of 15 amino acids. J gave up 5 bases and V 4 bases, and 9 bases lay outside the gene matches. CDR3 nucleotide sequence: TGTGCCAGCAGCCCCGGGACAGGGCAAGGCGAGACCCAGTACTTC. Protein sequence: CASSPGTGQGETQYF.

A remark on this clonotype: The junction does not match germline at one end; this may be a read error. The chain recombines TRBV7-9 with TRBJ2-1; D tentatively reads TRBD1 or TRBD2 (5 bases each). The CDR3 consists of 16 residues. Germline V gives CDR1 SEHNR, CDR2 FQNEAQ (reference sequence). DNA for the CDR3: TGTGCCAGCAGCTTGTGGGGGACCCCCGGAAGCAATGGGCAGTTCTTC. As protein: CASSLWGTPGSNGQFF.

This chain's CDR3 is CASSPGWATSVEAFF. CDR3 DNA sequence: TGTGCCAGCTCCCCGGGTTGGGCAACTTCGGTTGAAGCTTTCTTT. The V call is TRBV25-1, the J call TRBJ1-1; unclear D gene. The V gene's germline CDR1 is MGHDK and CDR2 SYGVNS. V was trimmed by 8 bases and J by 7 bases, leaving 23 bases between them. CDR3 size: 15 residues.

The sample holds many counts of this clonotype. The junction departs from germline at one end; a sequencing error may be responsible. J is TRBJ2-4 and V is TRBV10-3; D gene ambiguous. The CDR3 loop spans 14 amino acids. CDR1 and CDR2 from the germline V gene are ENHRY and SYGVKD. In DNA, the CDR3 is TGTGCCATCAGTGAGGCTTTAGCCGAAAACATTCAGTACTTC. This codes for CAISEALAENIQYF.

In this sample, this clonotype turned up many times. The rearrangement uses TRBV12-3 or TRBV12-4 and TRBJ2-7; no clear D gene. CDR3 size: 13 residues. V lost 6 bases and J lost 4, with 13 bases in between. The CDR3 sequence: CASSRLGRYEQYF. DNA of the CDR3: TGTGCCAGCAGCAGACTCGGACGTTACGAGCAGTACTTC.

This clonotype was detected many times. The J gene is TRBJ2-7, the V gene TRBV7-2; unclear D gene. V lost 8 bases and J 0 bases, leaving 11 bases between the germline ends. This CDR3 spans 13 amino acids. In germline, CDR1 is SGHTA, CDR2 FQGNSA. This CDR3 is CASSTGVSYEQYF. DNA of the CDR3: TGTGCCAGCTCAACCGGAGTCTCCTACGAGCAGTACTTC. The variable domain in full, with the rest retrieved from reference TRBV7-2 and TRBJ2-7, is GAGVSQSPSNKVTEKGKDVELRCDPISGHTALYWYRQSLGQGLEFLIYFQGNSAPDKSGLPSDRFSAERTGGSVSTLTIQRTQQEDSAVYLCASSTGVSYEQYFGPGTRLTVT.

This clonotype was observed a handful of times. The V gene is TRBV6-4, the J gene TRBJ2-2; 8 positions match TRBD2. J was trimmed by 0 bases and V by 7 bases; bases with no gene match: 13. Germline V lookup: CDR1 MRHNA, CDR2 SNTAGT. The CDR3 is 18 amino acids. The DNA of the CDR3 is TGTGCCAGCACTAAGACTAGCGCCGAGACCGCGAACACCGGGGAGCTGTTTTTT. Residues: CASTKTSAETANTGELFF.

This clonotype showed up just once. A much larger clone is a single base away; this may be a read error. This chain uses TRBV7-9 with TRBJ2-1; 11 bases agree with TRBD2. The germline gives CDR1 SEHNR, CDR2 FQNEAQ (reference sequence). CDR3 size: 15 residues. The CDR3 spells CASRSSGRIYNERFF. The CDR3 nucleotides read TGTGCCAGCAGATCTAGCGGGAGGATCTACAATGAGCGGTTCTTC.